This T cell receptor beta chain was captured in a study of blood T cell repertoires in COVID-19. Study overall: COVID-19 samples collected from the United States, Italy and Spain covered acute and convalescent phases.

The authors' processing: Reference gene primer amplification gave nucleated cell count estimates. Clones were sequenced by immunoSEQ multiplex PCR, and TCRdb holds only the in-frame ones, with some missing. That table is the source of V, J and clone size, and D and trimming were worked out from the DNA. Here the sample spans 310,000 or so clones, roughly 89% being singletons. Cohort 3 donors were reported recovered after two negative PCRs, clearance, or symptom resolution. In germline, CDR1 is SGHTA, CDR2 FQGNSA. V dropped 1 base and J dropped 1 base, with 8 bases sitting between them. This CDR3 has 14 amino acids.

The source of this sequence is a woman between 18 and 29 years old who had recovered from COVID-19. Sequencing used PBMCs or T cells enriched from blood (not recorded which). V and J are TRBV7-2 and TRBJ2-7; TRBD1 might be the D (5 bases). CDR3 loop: CASSLVQGSYEQYF. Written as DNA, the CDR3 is TGTGCCAGCAGCTTAGTTCAGGGTTCCTACGAGCAGTACTTC.